A selection of T cell receptor beta chains follows, all from one sample in a study of cytomegalovirus exposure and HLA in healthy donors. Measured with immunoSEQ multiplex PCR; TCRdb has only the in-frame clones, and not every one. This repertoire comprises 220,000 or so clones; its ten largest clones make up around 1.1%. Source material: PBMCs. The receptors shown here come from a girl aged 2 to 10 in good health and CMV-seropositive. The CDR3 runs from the conserved cysteine through the conserved F or W. A D gene is named only where the DNA matches it firmly.

V,D,J,CDR3,DNA
TRBV5-1,TRBD1,TRBJ2-5,CASSSTGTGPQETQYF,TGCGCCAGCAGCAGTACCGGGACAGGGCCCCAAGAGACCCAGTACTTC
TRBV4-1,.,TRBJ1-1,CASSHRRGEAVEAFF,TGCGCCAGCAGCCATAGGCGGGGCGAAGCAGTTGAAGCTTTCTTT
TRBV7-8,TRBD2,TRBJ2-1,CASSFRLAGVEYNEQFF,TGTGCCAGCAGCTTCAGGCTAGCGGGAGTGGAGTACAATGAGCAGTTCTTC
TRBV15,TRBD2,TRBJ2-1,CATSREGVGRAFNEQFF,TGTGCCACCAGCAGAGAGGGGGTCGGGAGGGCCTTTAATGAGCAGTTCTTC
TRBV27,TRBD1,TRBJ1-2,CASRNPGTGAGYTF,TGTGCCAGCAGAAACCCCGGGACAGGGGCTGGCTACACCTTC
TRBV2,.,TRBJ1-5,CASSVDSHQPQHF,TGTGCCAGCAGTGTAGACAGTCATCAGCCCCAGCATTTT
TRBV18,TRBD2,TRBJ2-3,CASSPRGRMREGTDTQYF,TGTGCCAGCTCACCGAGGGGACGGATGCGGGAGGGCACAGATACGCAGTATTTT
TRBV11-3,TRBD2,TRBJ2-3,CASSPRTSGTDTQYF,TGTGCCAGCAGCCCGAGGACTAGCGGCACAGATACGCAGTATTTT
TRBV14,TRBD2,TRBJ2-3,CASSQAGTRGDTQYF,TGTGCCAGCAGCCAAGCCGGGACTAGGGGGGATACGCAGTATTTT
TRBV13,TRBD1,TRBJ2-7,CASSFGQGSNEQYF,TGTGCCAGCAGCTTCGGACAGGGTTCTAACGAGCAGTACTTC
TRBV25-1,.,TRBJ1-6,CASSGIGAGGNSPLHF,TGTGCCAGCAGTGGGATTGGGGCGGGGGGTAATTCACCCCTCCACTTT
TRBV7-2,.,TRBJ2-7,CASSYLGLGGYEQYF,TGTGCCAGCAGCTACCTCGGACTAGGGGGTTACGAGCAGTACTTC
TRBV20-1,.,TRBJ1-1,CSARLPVKAFF,TGCAGTGCTAGACTCCCAGTTAAAGCTTTCTTT
TRBV9,.,TRBJ2-1,CASSPLANSYNEQFF,TGTGCCAGCAGCCCCTTGGCCAACTCCTACAATGAGCAGTTCTTC
TRBV7-6,.,TRBJ1-2,CASSFKIYNYGYTF,TGTGCCAGCAGCTTTAAAATTTATAACTATGGCTACACCTTC
TRBV27,.,TRBJ1-3,CASSLRGRPPGNTIYF,TGTGCCAGCAGCCTTAGAGGGAGGCCCCCTGGAAACACCATATATTTT
TRBV23-1,TRBD2,TRBJ2-7,CASSQSLGTSGSLEQYF,TGCGCCAGCAGTCAATCTCTAGGGACTAGCGGGAGTCTCGAGCAGTACTTC
TRBV29-1,TRBD1,TRBJ2-7,CSAGTAYEQYF,TGCAGCGCCGGGACAGCTTACGAGCAGTACTTC
TRBV7-3,TRBD1,TRBJ2-3,CASSLGTGSTDTQYF,TGTGCCAGCAGCTTAGGGACAGGGAGCACAGATACGCAGTATTTT
TRBV7-2,TRBD2,TRBJ2-7,CASSFTSGATYEQYF,TGTGCCAGCAGCTTCACTAGCGGTGCCACCTACGAGCAGTACTTC
TRBV4-1,.,TRBJ2-2,CASSQDGGGIWGELFF,TGCGCCAGCAGCCAAGATGGGGGCGGAATCTGGGGGGAGCTGTTTTTT
TRBV11-2,TRBD1,TRBJ2-5,CASGSGTGKETQYF,TGTGCCAGCGGGTCCGGGACAGGGAAAGAGACCCAGTACTTC
TRBV28,.,TRBJ2-1,CASTSQGPLNEQFF,TGTGCCAGCACCTCACAGGGTCCTTTGAATGAGCAGTTCTTC
TRBV19,.,TRBJ2-6,CASTAFRGAGANVLTF,TGTGCCAGTACCGCTTTCAGGGGAGCGGGGGCCAACGTCCTGACTTTC
TRBV5-1,.,TRBJ2-1,CASSVVDGDSYLNEQFF,TGCGCCAGCAGCGTCGTAGACGGGGATTCTTATTTGAATGAGCAGTTCTTC
TRBV28,.,TRBJ1-2,CASSLPDYGYTF,TGTGCCAGCAGTTTACCCGACTATGGCTACACCTTC
TRBV5-1,.,TRBJ1-2,CASSSWTDYGYTF,TGCGCCAGCAGCTCCTGGACAGACTATGGCTACACCTTC
TRBV4-1,TRBD1,TRBJ2-3,CASSRGQGLGDTQYF,TGCGCCAGCAGCCGCGGACAGGGATTGGGAGATACGCAGTATTTT
TRBV4-1,TRBD2,TRBJ2-1,CASSQGEGLAENNEQFF,TGCGCCAGCAGCCAAGGAGAGGGACTAGCGGAAAACAATGAGCAGTTCTTC
TRBV15,TRBD2,TRBJ2-5,CATSRDLAGGGETQYF,TGTGCCACCAGCAGAGATCTAGCGGGAGGTGGAGAGACCCAGTACTTC
TRBV5-1,TRBD1,TRBJ1-2,CASSLPGTGDGYTF,TGCGCCAGCAGCTTGCCCGGGACAGGGGATGGCTACACCTTC
TRBV9,TRBD1,TRBJ1-2,CASSDHPDRVNYGYTF,TGTGCCAGCAGCGACCATCCGGACAGGGTTAACTATGGCTACACCTTC
TRBV11-3,TRBD2,TRBJ2-1,CASSHKGLVAGVSYNEQFF,TGTGCCAGCAGCCATAAGGGTCTGGTAGCGGGAGTCTCCTACAATGAGCAGTTCTTC
TRBV14,.,TRBJ2-5,CASSRGQLAGRRETQYF,TGTGCCAGCAGCCGGGGTCAATTGGCAGGGCGACGAGAGACCCAGTACTTC
TRBV11-2,.,TRBJ2-2,CASSLGSRASGELFF,TGTGCCAGCAGCTTAGGTTCGAGGGCGAGCGGGGAGCTGTTTTTT
TRBV5-1,.,TRBJ1-4,CASSLAGRTTNEKLFF,TGCGCCAGCAGCTTGGCAGGCAGAACAACTAATGAAAAACTGTTTTTT
TRBV5-1,.,TRBJ2-3,CASSALEHTQYF,TGCGCCAGCAGCGCCTTAGAACATACGCAGTATTTT
TRBV11-2,TRBD2,TRBJ2-1,CASSRPQGGSVHEQFF,TGTGCCAGCAGCCGCCCCCAGGGCGGGAGTGTCCATGAGCAGTTCTTC
TRBV5-1,TRBD2,TRBJ2-1,CASSPGTSGTREQFF,TGCGCCAGCAGCCCCGGGACTAGCGGGACCCGGGAGCAGTTCTTC
TRBV5-1,TRBD1,TRBJ1-3,CASSLEGQGYGNTIYF,TGCGCCAGCAGCTTGGAGGGACAGGGGTATGGAAACACCATATATTTT
TRBV7-9,.,TRBJ1-2,CASSLGLVGYTF,TGTGCCAGCAGCTTAGGGCTCGTAGGCTACACCTTC
TRBV18,TRBD2,TRBJ2-7,CASSALPRAGSPYEQYF,TGTGCCAGCTCAGCATTACCTAGAGCGGGATCCCCCTACGAGCAGTACTTC